The sequence of this T cell receptor beta chain was determined in a study of shared clonotypes between healthy human individuals. Profiling relied on immunoSEQ multiplex PCR, and the TCRdb table lists in-frame clones only, not all of them. The data contain approximately 1.5 million clones, about 98.5% of them singletons. Per germline, CDR1 SGHVS and CDR2 FQNEAQ. V was shortened by 5 bases and J by 3 bases, with 17 bases between the two germline ends. The CDR3 runs 15 residues. The sequencing sample was made of naive CD4+ T cells sorted from blood. Subset here: CD45RA+ positively selected. The chain uses TRBV7-8 and TRBJ2-7; TRBD1 might be the D (6 bases). The receptor was derived from a man aged 25-40 years in good health. The CDR3 protein is CASSQLTGIGYEQYF. The CDR3 DNA reads TGTGCCAGCAGCCAACTTACAGGGATAGGCTACGAGCAGTACTTC.